This T cell receptor (beta chain) appears in the sequencing data of a study of blood T cell repertoires in COVID-19 (dated by TCRdb to the early 2020s). As for the study more broadly: Samples from collaborators originated in the United States, Italy and Spain and spanned both the acute and convalescent phases of COVID-19. The prospective study material was composed of cDNA or gDNA derived from T cells, B-cell-depleted T cells, or PBMCs. Subjects who had been exposed to COVID-19, were actively infected with it, or had recovered from it provided the deeply sampled blood TCRbeta repertoires that made up the dataset. A freely available public database, intended as a resource for researchers studying the immune response to SARS-CoV-2, is where the repertoires were released. The samples were drawn from the first 160 participants of the ongoing ImmuneRACE study and from 1,254 subjects provided by 6 global collaborators. Sample metadata almost always included a de-identified subject ID, COVID-19 status, age in years and sex. HLA class I and class II types, where available, came from metadata supplied by the sample provider rather than from assay-based typing. The investigation overall reported the following: The amount of clinical and demographic metadata varied by source and participant and was provided uncurated.

The CDR3 sequence holds 14 residues, the cysteine and phenylalanine included. The sequence is cut down to CDR3 DNA, 42 bases in frame from base 1. From a lookup of the germline V gene, CDR1 and CDR2 are MNHEY and SVGAGI. V and J are truncated by 6 bases and 2 bases respectively, leaving an intervening sequence of 12 bases. TCRbeta CDR3 regions were amplified from genomic DNA by means of the immunoSEQ Assay, a bias-controlled multiplex PCR. On the authors' methods: The number of nucleated cells in each sample was estimated by amplification of reference gene primers within the assay. Sequence reads were collapsed and filtered to measure the absolute abundance of every unique TCRbeta CDR3 rearrangement. For each sample, productive Simpson clonality was calculated as the square root of Simpson's diversity index across productive rearrangements. Drawn from immuneACCESS, this table holds only the in-frame rearrangements with V and J called that TCRdb kept. Clones are partly lost; checked studies trace under half to an unresolved V gene and leave the rest unexplained. Clone size and V and J calls were adopted from that table, with D and trimming inferred from the DNA. Across this sample there are 230,000 or so clones, with around 83% seen only once. The ten largest clones add up to roughly 8.8% of the sample.

Collaborating institutions collected whole blood in K2EDTA tubes following their own protocols. For TCRbeta analysis, collaborators shipped samples as frozen whole blood, isolated PBMCs, or DNA extracted from either of those sample types. A remark on this clone: Its antigen is still unknown. No base quality information exists; no much larger clone differs at one position.

This TCR derives from a man between 35 and 55 years old with active or convalescent COVID-19. This sequence uses TRBV6-5 and TRBJ2-3, with the D segment identity uncertain. Sequenced: peripheral blood. The sequenced DNA: TGTGCCAGCAGCAGAACGAAATACACAGATACGCAGTATTTT. This yields the protein CASSRTKYTDTQYF.